This T cell receptor (beta chain) was sequenced in a study of blood T cell repertoires in COVID-19. Study-level background: Samples of COVID-19 (acute and convalescent) were obtained from the United States, Italy and Spain. T cells, B-cell-depleted T cells, or PBMCs supplied cDNA or gDNA.

Per the authors' pipeline: Reference gene primer amplification gave nucleated cell count estimates. The repertoire was sequenced with immunoSEQ multiplex PCR; TCRdb's copy has only in-frame clones and lacks some. Clone size and the V and J calls come from that table; the DNA yielded D and trimming. The data contain some 150,000 clones, more than 75% of them singletons. V shed 6 bases and J shed 5 bases, with 16 bases lying between them. This CDR3 comprises 14 residues. Germline V gene sequence: CDR1 LGHDT, CDR2 YNNKEL (reference sequence). This clonotype originated in a human donor in a cohort sampled during active COVID-19. The chain has TRBV3-1 (or the pseudogene TRBV3-2) and TRBJ2-5; D possibly corresponds to TRBD1 (5 bases). The sample taken for sequencing was peripheral blood. The DNA of the CDR3 is TGTGCCAGCAGACCAAAGGGGCCTGGGGAGACCCAGTACTTC. Its translation is CASRPKGPGETQYF.